This T cell receptor (beta chain) originates from a study of CD8+CD57+ T cells in acquired aplastic anemia. Study-level information: Mean yield of DNA from sorted CD4+ and CD8+ cells was about 3.2 ug. Read counts for CD4+ cells (from healthy donors) averaged approximately 10 million.

This clonotype was seen ten or more times. The antigen remains unidentified. Germline CDR1 and CDR2: SGHRS and YFSETQ. The CDR3 totals 16 residues. Trimming removed 3 bases from V and 2 bases from J; junction bases left unmatched: 4. The study profiled TCR beta VDJ and CDR3 using genomic DNA as template. TCRdb ran MiXCR on the reads and lists one entry per CDR3 protein. The sample shows some 410,000 distinct CDR3 sequences, 55% to 70% of them seen only once. Broader study findings: Simpson's diversity of CD8+ cells was not significantly different in patients compared with controls. The same twenty-nine CD8+ CDR3 sequences occurred in patients and in controls.

This chain uses TRBV5-1 with TRBJ2-1, with 11 bases identical to TRBD2. Sequencing input: sorted CD4+, CD8+, or CD8+CD57+ T cells (not recorded which) from PBMCs. This clonotype was obtained from a human donor in good health, serving as a control. In DNA form, the CDR3 reads TGCGCCAGCAGCTCAAGACTAGCGGGGACCTACAATGAGCAGTTCTTC. It encodes CASSSRLAGTYNEQFF.